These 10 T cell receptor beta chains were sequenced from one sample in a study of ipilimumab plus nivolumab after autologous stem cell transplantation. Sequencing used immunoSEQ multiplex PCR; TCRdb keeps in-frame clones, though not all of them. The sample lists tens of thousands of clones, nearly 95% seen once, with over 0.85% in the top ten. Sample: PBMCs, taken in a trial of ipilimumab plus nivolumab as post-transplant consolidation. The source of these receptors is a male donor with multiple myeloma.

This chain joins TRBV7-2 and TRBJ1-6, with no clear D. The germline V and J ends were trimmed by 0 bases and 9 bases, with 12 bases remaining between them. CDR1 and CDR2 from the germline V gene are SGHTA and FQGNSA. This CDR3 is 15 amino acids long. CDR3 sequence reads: CASSLAAGIGSPLHF. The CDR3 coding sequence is TGTGCCAGCAGCTTAGCAGCGGGGATTGGTTCACCCCTCCACTTT. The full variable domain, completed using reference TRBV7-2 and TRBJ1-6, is GAGVSQSPSNKVTEKGKDVELRCDPISGHTALYWYRQSLGQGLEFLIYFQGNSAPDKSGLPSDRFSAERTGGSVSTLTIQRTQQEDSAVYLCASSLAAGIGSPLHFGNGTRLTVT.

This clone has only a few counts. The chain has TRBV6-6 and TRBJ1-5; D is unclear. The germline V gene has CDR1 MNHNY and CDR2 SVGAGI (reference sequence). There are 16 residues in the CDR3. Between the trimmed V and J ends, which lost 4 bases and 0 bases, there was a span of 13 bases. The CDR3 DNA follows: TGTGCCAGCAGTTCCTCGTGGGGAGGTAGCAATCAGCCCCAGCATTTT. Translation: CASSSSWGGSNQPQHF.

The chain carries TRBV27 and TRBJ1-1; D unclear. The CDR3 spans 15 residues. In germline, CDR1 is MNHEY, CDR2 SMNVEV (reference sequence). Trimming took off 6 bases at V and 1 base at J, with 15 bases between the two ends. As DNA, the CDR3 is TGTGCCAGCAGGACGAACTATTACCCGAACACTGAAGCTTTCTTT. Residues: CASRTNYYPNTEAFF.

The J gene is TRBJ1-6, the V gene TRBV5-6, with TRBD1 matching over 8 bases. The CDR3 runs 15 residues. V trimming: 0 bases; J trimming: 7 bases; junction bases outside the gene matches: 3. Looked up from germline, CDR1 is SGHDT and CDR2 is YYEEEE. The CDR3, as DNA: TGTGCCAGCAGCTTGGGTAGACAGGGGAATTCACCCCTCCACTTT. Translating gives CASSLGRQGNSPLHF.

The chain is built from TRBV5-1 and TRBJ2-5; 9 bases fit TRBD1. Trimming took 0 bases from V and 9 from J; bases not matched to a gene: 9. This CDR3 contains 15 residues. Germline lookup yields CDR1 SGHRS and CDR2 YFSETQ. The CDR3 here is CASSLAVGQGRPQYF. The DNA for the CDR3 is TGCGCCAGCAGCTTGGCTGTGGGACAGGGAAGACCCCAGTACTTC.

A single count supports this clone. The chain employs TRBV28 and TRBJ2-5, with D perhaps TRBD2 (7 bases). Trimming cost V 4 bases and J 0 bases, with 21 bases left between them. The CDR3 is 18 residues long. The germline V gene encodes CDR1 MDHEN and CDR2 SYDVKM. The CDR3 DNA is TGTGCCAGCAGTTCACCCCTGGGCGGGGGCCAGTACCAAGAGACCCAGTACTTC. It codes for CASSSPLGGGQYQETQYF.

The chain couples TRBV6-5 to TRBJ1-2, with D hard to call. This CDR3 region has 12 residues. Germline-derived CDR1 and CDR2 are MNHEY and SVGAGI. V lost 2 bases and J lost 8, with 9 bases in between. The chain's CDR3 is CASSYSSGGYTF. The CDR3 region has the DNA TGTGCCAGCAGTTACAGTAGTGGCGGCTACACCTTC.

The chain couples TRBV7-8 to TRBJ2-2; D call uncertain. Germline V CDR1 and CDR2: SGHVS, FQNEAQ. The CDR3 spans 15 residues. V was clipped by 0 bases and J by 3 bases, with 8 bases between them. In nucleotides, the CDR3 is TGTGCCAGCAGCTTAGCGCCCTCGTACACCGGGGAGCTGTTTTTT. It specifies CASSLAPSYTGELFF.

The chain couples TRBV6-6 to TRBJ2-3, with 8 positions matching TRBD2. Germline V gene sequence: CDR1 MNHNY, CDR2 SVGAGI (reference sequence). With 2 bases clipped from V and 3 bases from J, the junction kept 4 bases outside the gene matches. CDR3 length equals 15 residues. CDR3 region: CASSYGLARTDTQYF. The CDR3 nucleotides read TGTGCCAGCAGTTACGGACTAGCCAGGACAGATACGCAGTATTTT.

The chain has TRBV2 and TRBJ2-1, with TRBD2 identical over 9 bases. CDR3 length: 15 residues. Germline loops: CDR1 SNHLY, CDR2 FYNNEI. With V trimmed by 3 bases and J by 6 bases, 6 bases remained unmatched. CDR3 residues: CASSDRRGGSNEQFF. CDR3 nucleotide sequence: TGTGCCAGCAGTGACCGGCGGGGGGGGTCCAATGAGCAGTTCTTC.